This T cell receptor beta chain is from a study of shared clonotypes between healthy human individuals. Study-level information: Each donor contributed plates that comprised three CD4 naive, three CD4 memory, two CD8 naive and one CD8 memory.

This CDR3 comprises 12 residues. Trimming took off 6 bases at V and 8 bases at J, with 11 bases between the two ends. Germline CDR1 is SNHLY and CDR2 is FYNNEI. Concerning this clone: This specimen includes other DNA sequences encoding the same CDR3.

Naive CD8 cells lacked CD45RO and underwent positive selection for CCR7, leaving out terminally differentiated effector memory CD45RA+ cells. Data came from immunoSEQ multiplex PCR; TCRdb stores just in-frame clones and leaves some out. This table has 550,000 to 650,000 clones, around 96% appearing once. The chain is built from TRBV2 and TRBJ2-1; D not certain. The sample consisted of naive CD8+ T cells sorted from blood. This clonotype was sampled from a young woman in good health. The CDR3 loop reads CASSELGDEQFF. CDR3 DNA: TGTGCCAGCAGCGAGCTTGGGGATGAGCAGTTCTTC.